This entry lists 23 T cell receptor beta chains sequenced from one sample in a study of T-cell memory formation after mild COVID-19. TCRdb called the 5' RACE reads again in MiXCR, with one record for every CDR3 protein. The table includes 150,000 or so distinct CDR3 sequences, under 30% detected once. The material sequenced was PBMCs or a T cell subset sorted from them (not recorded which). These TCRs come from an adult woman who had mild COVID-19 (a few samples of this study predate the infection). Cell type and time point are not known.

This clonotype has a handful of counts. The rearrangement uses TRBV6-5 and TRBJ2-1; 8 nucleotides match TRBD1. CDR3 length: 14 amino acids. Germline CDR1 is MNHEY and CDR2 is SVGAGI. Losses at the gene ends were 6 bases for V and 10 bases for J; bases not matched to a gene: 11. CDR3 DNA sequence: TGTGCCAGCAGCCTAGCTCAGGGGGCATGGGAGCAGTTCTTC. It encodes CASSLAQGAWEQFF.

The rearrangement joins TRBV3-1 to TRBJ1-5; D is unclear. CDR3 length: 13 amino acids. Germline CDR1 and CDR2: LGHDT and YNNKEL (reference sequence). Trimming cost V 3 bases and J 7 bases, with 10 bases left between them. The CDR3 coding sequence is TGTGCCAGCAGCCACGACATGATCCAGCCCCAGCATTTT. Translation: CASSHDMIQPQHF.

In its sample, this clonotype was seen once. The V gene is TRBV6-2 or TRBV6-3, the J gene TRBJ2-1; D not resolved. The V end lost 0 bases, the J end lost 13 bases, and 10 bases lay between the germline ends. CDR3 size: 12 residues. Per germline, CDR1 MNHEY and CDR2 SVGEGT. CDR3 residues: CASSYSSDLQFF. The DNA of the CDR3 is TGTGCCAGCAGTTACTCGTCGGACCTACAGTTCTTC.

This clonotype was counted a few times. This chain uses TRBV10-3 with TRBJ2-5; 9 bases line up with TRBD2. V shed 3 bases and J 5 bases; nucleotides not matched to a gene: 7. The CDR3 sequence is 15 residues long. Germline loops: CDR1 ENHRY, CDR2 SYGVKD. The chain's CDR3 is CAISDTGTSMETQYF. The CDR3 DNA follows: TGTGCCATCAGTGACACCGGGACTAGCATGGAGACCCAGTACTTC.

DNA for the CDR3: TGCAGCGTTGTATTCACCGGGGAGCTGTTTTTT. Translating it yields CSVVFTGELFF. The chain has TRBV29-1 and TRBJ2-2; D is unclear. The length of the CDR3 is 11 residues. The germline gives CDR1 SQVTM, CDR2 ANQGSEA. The germline V and J ends were trimmed by 4 bases and 4 bases, with 4 bases remaining between them.

This clonotype has just a few counts. The V gene is TRBV9, the J gene TRBJ1-2; 7 bases align to TRBD1. Unmatched junction bases numbered 17, after V lost 4 bases and J lost 2 bases. CDR3 size: 18 residues. The V gene's germline CDR1 is SGDLS and CDR2 YYNGEE. The CDR3 region has the DNA TGTGCCAGCAGCCAATCCCGACAGGGACTTGTTGAAAACTATGGCTACACCTTC. Translated: CASSQSRQGLVENYGYTF.

This clonotype was counted only a few times. This chain connects TRBV9 to TRBJ1-1, with 8 bases fitting TRBD1. In germline, CDR1 is SGDLS, CDR2 YYNGEE. J was trimmed by 4 bases and V by 4 bases; bases with no gene match: 6. CDR3 length: 14 residues. In DNA, the CDR3 is TGTGCCAGCAGCCCGGGGACAGGAAGCACTGAAGCTTTCTTT. Amino acids: CASSPGTGSTEAFF.

The CDR3 coding sequence is TGCGCCAGCAGCCAAGAGGTTGTGGACAGGAATTCACCCCTCCACTTT. This codes for CASSQEVVDRNSPLHF. The chain has TRBV4-1 and TRBJ1-6, with 7 bases that match TRBD1. CDR1 MGHRA and CDR2 YSYEKL come from the germline V gene. This CDR3 region has 16 residues. V gave up 0 bases and J gave up 7 bases; unmatched junction bases: 6.

This clonotype was seen only a few times. This chain links TRBV6-2 or TRBV6-3 with TRBJ2-7, with 8 bases that match TRBD2. Germline loops: CDR1 MNHEY, CDR2 SVGEGT. The V and J ends lost 7 bases and 0 bases, in that order; junction bases with no gene match: 2. This CDR3 spans 13 amino acids. The CDR3 DNA follows: TGTGCCAGCACCGGGACTAGCTCCTACGAGCAGTACTTC. Its translation: CASTGTSSYEQYF.

This clonotype was seen a few times. The chain recombines TRBV5-5 with TRBJ2-7; possible D gene TRBD1, 6 bases. Between the trimmed V and J ends, which lost 4 bases and 5 bases, there was a span of 16 bases. CDR3 length: 14 amino acids. CDR1 is SGHKS, CDR2 YYEKEE, per germline (reference sequence). CDR3 nucleotide sequence: TGTGCCAGCAGCACACGGACAGACGGGCACGAGCAGTACTTC. Protein: CASSTRTDGHEQYF.

This clonotype was detected a few times. The V and J genes are TRBV20-1 and TRBJ2-1, with 8 bases fitting TRBD2. J lost 10 bases, V lost 5 bases, and 7 bases had no gene match. This CDR3 contains 12 residues. Germline V gene lookup returns CDR1 DFQATT and CDR2 SNEGSKA (reference sequence). The CDR3 spells CSAWTSLYEQFF. CDR3 in DNA: TGCAGTGCTTGGACTAGCCTCTACGAGCAGTTCTTC.

This clonotype showed up just a few times. This chain connects TRBV7-8 to TRBJ2-7; D may be TRBD1 (6 bases). The germline gives CDR1 SGHVS, CDR2 FQNEAQ. The ends were cut back, 2 bases at V and 0 bases at J, with 11 bases in the middle. The CDR3 consists of 15 residues. CDR3 loop: CASSLTRTDSYEQYF. The CDR3 nucleotides are TGTGCCAGCAGCTTAACCCGGACAGACTCCTACGAGCAGTACTTC.

The chain recombines TRBV9 with TRBJ1-1; D is possibly TRBD1 (6 bases). The germline V gene has CDR1 SGDLS and CDR2 YYNGEE. This CDR3 has 12 residues. Trimming took off 6 bases at V and 3 bases at J, with 9 bases between the two ends. CDR3 DNA: TGTGCCAGCAACAGGGAGGACACTGAAGCTTTCTTT. Translated, it gives CASNREDTEAFF.

The chain has TRBV30 and TRBJ2-3; tentatively, D is TRBD2 (8 bases). Trimming stripped 1 base from V and 0 bases from J, with 17 bases between. Germline V CDR1 and CDR2: GTSNPN, SVGIG (reference sequence). The CDR3 consists of 17 residues. CDR3: CAWSEGASGSSTDTQYF. The CDR3 coding sequence is TGTGCCTGGAGTGAGGGGGCTAGCGGGTCTAGCACAGATACGCAGTATTTT. Based on the CDR3 plus reference TRBV30 and TRBJ2-3, the full variable domain is SQTIHQWPATLVQPVGSPLSLECTVEGTSNPNLYWYRQAAGRGLQLLFYSVGIGQISSEVPQNLSASRPQDRQFILSSKKLLLSDSGFYLCAWSEGASGSSTDTQYFGPGTRLTVL.

The chain uses TRBV7-6 and TRBJ2-7; 11 bases fit TRBD2. Trimming removed 1 base from V and 5 bases from J; junction bases left unmatched: 4. This CDR3 spans 15 amino acids. Germline CDR1 and CDR2: SGHVS and FNYEAQ. This CDR3 is CASSLGTSGSNEQYF. The CDR3, as DNA: TGTGCCAGCAGCTTAGGTACTAGCGGGAGTAACGAGCAGTACTTC.

This clonotype turned up a few times. The chain links TRBV6-5 to TRBJ2-5; weak D call: TRBD1 (5 bases). The ends were cut back, 0 bases at V and 1 base at J, with 12 bases in the middle. CDR1 is MNHEY, CDR2 SVGAGI, per germline. This CDR3 spans 16 amino acids. For the CDR3, the DNA is TGTGCCAGCAGTTACTCCCCCGACAGTATCCAAGAGACCCAGTACTTC. Translation: CASSYSPDSIQETQYF.

This clonotype was found a few times. The CDR3 sequence is CASSEYRRNTEAFF. The CDR3 nucleotides are TGTGCCAGCAGTGAGTATCGGCGGAACACTGAAGCTTTCTTT. J is TRBJ1-1 and V is TRBV2; D unclear. This CDR3 has 14 residues. Trimming took off 3 bases at V and 1 base at J, with 9 bases between the two ends. Germline CDR1 and CDR2: SNHLY and FYNNEI.

This clonotype was observed a handful of times. The chain couples TRBV7-9 to TRBJ2-3; 8 bases fit TRBD2. V dropped 2 bases and J dropped 0; count of bases not matched to a gene: 4. Germline V gene data show CDR1 as SEHNR and CDR2 as FQNEAQ (reference sequence). CDR3 length: 16 residues. This CDR3 is CASSLTAGGSTDTQYF. The CDR3 DNA is TGTGCCAGCAGCTTAACGGCGGGAGGCAGCACAGATACGCAGTATTTT.

This clonotype was observed a handful of times. The chain links TRBV3-1 to TRBJ2-7; 8 bases are shared with TRBD2. The CDR3 runs to 17 residues. Germline lookup yields CDR1 LGHDT and CDR2 YNNKEL (reference sequence). V trimming: 0 bases; J trimming: 3 bases; junction bases outside the gene matches: 10. CDR3 region: CASSQDRWGLEGYEQYF. CDR3 DNA sequence: TGTGCCAGCAGCCAAGATAGGTGGGGACTAGAGGGCTACGAGCAGTACTTC.

This chain joins TRBV29-1 and TRBJ2-1, with D possibly TRBD2 on 6 matching bases. V gave up 4 bases and J gave up 7 bases, with 14 bases separating them. The V gene's germline CDR1 is SQVTM and CDR2 ANQGSEA. The CDR3 runs to 13 residues. The CDR3 is CSVVWTTDNEQFF. CDR3 sequence (DNA): TGCAGCGTTGTTTGGACTACAGATAATGAGCAGTTCTTC.

The V and J genes are TRBV7-9 and TRBJ1-4, with a weak D call TRBD1 (6 bases). Per germline, CDR1 SEHNR and CDR2 FQNEAQ (reference sequence). The CDR3 runs to 13 residues. Trimming removed 5 bases at V and 14 bases at J, with 18 bases between. CDR3 nucleotide sequence: TGTGCCAGCAGCGACCTACAGGGATTCAAGCTGTTTTTT. The encoded protein is CASSDLQGFKLFF. Full variable domain (missing parts from reference TRBV7-9 and TRBJ1-4): DTGVSQNPRHKITKRGQNVTFRCDPISEHNRLYWYRQTLGQGPEFLTYFQNEAQLEKSRLLSDRFSAERPKGSFSTLEIQRTEQGDSAMYLCASSDLQGFKLFFGSGTQLSVL.

The chain is built from TRBV4-1 and TRBJ2-7; possibly TRBD1 or TRBD2 for D (5 bases each). Germline CDR1 MGHRA, CDR2 YSYEKL. There are 15 residues in the CDR3. V was clipped by 3 bases and J by 1 base, with 13 bases between them. The CDR3, as DNA: TGCGCCAGCAGCCAGAGATGGGACGGGTCCTACGAGCAGTACTTC. It codes for CASSQRWDGSYEQYF.

The chain joins TRBV6-4 to TRBJ2-3, with TRBD1 matching over 9 bases. CDR1 and CDR2 (germline): MRHNA, SNTAGT. This CDR3 contains 16 residues. Trimming at V came to 6 bases and at J to 1 base, leaving 8 bases not matched to a gene. The CDR3 nucleotides are TGTGCCAGCAGCCCAGGGACAGGGATTGGCACAGATACGCAGTATTTT. It yields the protein CASSPGTGIGTDTQYF.